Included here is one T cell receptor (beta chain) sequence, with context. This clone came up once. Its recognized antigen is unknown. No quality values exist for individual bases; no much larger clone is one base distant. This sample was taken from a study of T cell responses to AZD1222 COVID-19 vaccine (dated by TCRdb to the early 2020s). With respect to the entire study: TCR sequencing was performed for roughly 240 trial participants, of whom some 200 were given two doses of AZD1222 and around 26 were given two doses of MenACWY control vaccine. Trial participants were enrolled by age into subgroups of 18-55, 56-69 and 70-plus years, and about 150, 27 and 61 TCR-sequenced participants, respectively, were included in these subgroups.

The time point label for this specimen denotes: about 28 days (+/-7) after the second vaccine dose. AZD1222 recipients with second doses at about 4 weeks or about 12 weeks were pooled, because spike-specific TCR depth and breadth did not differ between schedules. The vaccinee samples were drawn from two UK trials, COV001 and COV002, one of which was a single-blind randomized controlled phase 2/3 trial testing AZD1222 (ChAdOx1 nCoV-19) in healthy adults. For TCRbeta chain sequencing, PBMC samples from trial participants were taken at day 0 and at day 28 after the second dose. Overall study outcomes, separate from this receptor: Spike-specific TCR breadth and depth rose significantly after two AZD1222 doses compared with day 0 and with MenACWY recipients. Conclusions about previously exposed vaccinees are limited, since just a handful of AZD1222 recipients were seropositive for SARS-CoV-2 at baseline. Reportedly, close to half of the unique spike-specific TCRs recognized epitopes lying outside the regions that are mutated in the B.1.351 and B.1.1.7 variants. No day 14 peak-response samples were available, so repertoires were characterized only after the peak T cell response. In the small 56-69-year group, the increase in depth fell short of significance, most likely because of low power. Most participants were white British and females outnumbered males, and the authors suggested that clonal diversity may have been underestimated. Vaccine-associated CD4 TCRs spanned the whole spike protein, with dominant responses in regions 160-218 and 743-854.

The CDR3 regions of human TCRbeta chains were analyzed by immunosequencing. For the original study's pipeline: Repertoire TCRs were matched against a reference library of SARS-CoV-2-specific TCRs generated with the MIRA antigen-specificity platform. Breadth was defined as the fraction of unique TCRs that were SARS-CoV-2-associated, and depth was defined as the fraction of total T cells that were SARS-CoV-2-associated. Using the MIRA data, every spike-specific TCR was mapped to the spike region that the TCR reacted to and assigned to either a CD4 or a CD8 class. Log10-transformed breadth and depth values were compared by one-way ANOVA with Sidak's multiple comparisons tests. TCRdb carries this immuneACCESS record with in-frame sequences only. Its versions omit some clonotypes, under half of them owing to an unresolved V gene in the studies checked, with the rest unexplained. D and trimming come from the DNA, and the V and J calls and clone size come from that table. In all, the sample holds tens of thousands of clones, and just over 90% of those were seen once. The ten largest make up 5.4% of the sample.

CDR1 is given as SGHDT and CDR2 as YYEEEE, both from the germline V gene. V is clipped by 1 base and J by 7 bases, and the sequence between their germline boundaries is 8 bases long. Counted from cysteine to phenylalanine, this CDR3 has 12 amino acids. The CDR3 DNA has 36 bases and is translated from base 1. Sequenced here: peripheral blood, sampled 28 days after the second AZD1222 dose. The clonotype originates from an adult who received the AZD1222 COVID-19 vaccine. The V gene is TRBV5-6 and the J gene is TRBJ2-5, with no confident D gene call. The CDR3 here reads CASSLTRGTQYF. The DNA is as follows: TGTGCCAGCAGCTTGACCAGAGGGACCCAGTACTTC.